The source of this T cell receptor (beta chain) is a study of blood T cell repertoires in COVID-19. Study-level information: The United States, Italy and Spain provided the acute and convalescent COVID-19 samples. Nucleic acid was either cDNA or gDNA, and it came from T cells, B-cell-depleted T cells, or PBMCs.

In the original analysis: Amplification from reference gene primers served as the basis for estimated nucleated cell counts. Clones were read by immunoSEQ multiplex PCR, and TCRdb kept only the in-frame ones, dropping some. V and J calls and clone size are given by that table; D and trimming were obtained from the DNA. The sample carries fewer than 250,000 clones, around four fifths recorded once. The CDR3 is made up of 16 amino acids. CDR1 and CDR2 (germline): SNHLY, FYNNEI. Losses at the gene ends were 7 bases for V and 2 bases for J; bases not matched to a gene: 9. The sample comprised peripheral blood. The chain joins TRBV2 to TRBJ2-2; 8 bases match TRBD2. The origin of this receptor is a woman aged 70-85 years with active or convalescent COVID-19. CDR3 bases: TGTGCCAGCACGTGGTCACTAGCGGATAACACCGGGGAGCTGTTTTTT. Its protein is CASTWSLADNTGELFF. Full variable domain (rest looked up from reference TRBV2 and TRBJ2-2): EPEVTQTPSHQVTQMGQEVILRCVPISNHLYFYWYRQILGQKVEFLVSFYNNEISEKSEIFDDQFSVERPDGSNFTLKIRSTKLEDSAMYFCASTWSLADNTGELFFGEGSRLTVL.